Below, one T cell receptor (beta chain) is given with its context. The sample is drawn from a study of T cell responses to AZD1222 COVID-19 vaccine. The data were produced by immunoSEQ multiplex PCR, yet TCRdb's version contains in-frame clones alone and is incomplete. Found here are about 140,000 clones; the top ten clones hold 2.2%. V dropped 10 bases and J dropped 0 bases, with 13 bases sitting between them. This CDR3 contains 15 residues. The germline V gene has CDR1 LNHDA and CDR2 SQIVND (reference sequence). The source is an adult in good health. The sequencing input was peripheral blood. V gene TRBV19 combines with J gene TRBJ2-6, with a tentative D call TRBD2 (5 bases). The CDR3 DNA is TGTGCCACGGCCGTAGGGAGCTCTGGGGCCAACGTCCTGACTTTC. Amino acids: CATAVGSSGANVLTF.